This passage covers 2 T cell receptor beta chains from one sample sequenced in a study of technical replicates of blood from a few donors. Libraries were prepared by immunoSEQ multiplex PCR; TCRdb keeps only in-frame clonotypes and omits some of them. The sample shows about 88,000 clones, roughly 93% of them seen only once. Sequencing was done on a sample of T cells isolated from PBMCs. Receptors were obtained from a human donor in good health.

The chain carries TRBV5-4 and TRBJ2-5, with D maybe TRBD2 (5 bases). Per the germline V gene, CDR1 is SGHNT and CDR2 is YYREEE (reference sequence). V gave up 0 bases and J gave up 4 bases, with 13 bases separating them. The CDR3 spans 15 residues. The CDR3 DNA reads TGTGCCAGCAGCTTGGGGAATACTAGGGCAGAGACCCAGTACTTC. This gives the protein CASSLGNTRAETQYF.

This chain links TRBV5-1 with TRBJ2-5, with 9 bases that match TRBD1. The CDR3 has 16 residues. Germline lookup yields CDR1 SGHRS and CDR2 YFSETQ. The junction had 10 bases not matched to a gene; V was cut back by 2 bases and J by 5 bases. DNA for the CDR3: TGCGCCAGCAGCTTTAACACAGGGGGCGGGCGGGAGACCCAGTACTTC. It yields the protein CASSFNTGGGRETQYF.